The 9 T cell receptor beta chains presented below share a single source sample, sequenced in a study of blood T cell repertoires in COVID-19. Method: immunoSEQ multiplex PCR; TCRdb's copy keeps in-frame clones and lacks some. This sample has 200,000 to 300,000 clones, with about 88% found just once. The source material was peripheral blood. All receptors derive from a man under 40 with active or convalescent COVID-19.

This sequence joins TRBV19 and TRBJ1-2; 9 nucleotides agree with TRBD1. This CDR3 region has 18 residues. Germline V gene sequence: CDR1 LNHDA, CDR2 SQIVND (reference sequence). V was pared by 3 bases and J by 4 bases, with 15 bases of the junction left unmatched. The CDR3 loop is CASSMGTGRPRVSYGYTF. In DNA, the CDR3 is TGTGCCAGTAGTATGGGGACAGGGCGACCACGGGTCAGCTATGGCTACACCTTC.

The chain links TRBV20-1 to TRBJ1-3; TRBD1 aligns across 8 bases. CDR1 is DFQATT, CDR2 SNEGSKA, per germline (reference sequence). The trim removed 3 bases at V and 2 bases at J, leaving 3 bases unmatched. The CDR3 is 14 amino acids. The CDR3 nucleotides read TGCAGTGCTAGTACAGGGGGGGCTGGAAACACCATATATTTT. It yields the protein CSASTGGAGNTIYF.

The J gene is TRBJ2-7, the V gene TRBV12-5; D is uncertain. From germline, CDR1 is LGHNT and CDR2 FRNRAP. The V and J ends lost 2 bases and 5 bases respectively, with 7 bases between them. The CDR3 is made up of 12 amino acids. The CDR3 coding sequence is TGTGCTAGTGGTTTGAACACCCACGAGCAGTACTTC. Translating gives CASGLNTHEQYF.

The chain employs TRBV5-8 and TRBJ2-7, with 14 bases fitting TRBD2. The CDR3 loop spans 15 amino acids. V was clipped by 4 bases and J by 4 bases; unmatched bases: 4. Germline-derived CDR1 and CDR2 are SGHTS and YDEGEE. The CDR3 reads CASSAGLAGGYEQYF. The CDR3 DNA follows: TGTGCCAGCAGCGCAGGACTAGCGGGGGGATACGAGCAGTACTTC.

The CDR3 loop is CSASEGGRNTIYF. The CDR3 nucleotides read TGCAGTGCTAGTGAAGGGGGCAGAAACACCATATATTTT. V gene TRBV20-1 combines with J gene TRBJ1-3; TRBD1 aligns across 7 bases. Germline loops: CDR1 DFQATT, CDR2 SNEGSKA (reference sequence). The trim removed 3 bases at V and 5 bases at J, leaving 4 bases unmatched. This CDR3 contains 13 residues.

The V call is TRBV7-2, the J call TRBJ2-6, with 9 bases aligning to TRBD2. The CDR3 loop spans 19 amino acids. The J segment lost 5 bases and the V segment lost 0 bases, leaving 11 bases of the junction unmatched. The germline V gene has CDR1 SGHTA and CDR2 FQGNSA. CDR3 region: CASSLALAGAGIWANVLTF. The CDR3 DNA is TGTGCCAGCAGCTTAGCACTAGCGGGTGCGGGCATCTGGGCCAACGTCCTGACTTTC.

This clone was seen a few times. The gene calls are TRBV2 and TRBJ1-1, with TRBD1 matching over 10 bases. CDR1 is SNHLY, CDR2 FYNNEI, per germline. CDR3 length: 17 amino acids. The V and J ends lost 6 bases and 0 bases, in that order; junction bases with no gene match: 10. The CDR3 coding sequence is TGTGCCAGCAGGAAAATGACAGGGGGCTCTATGAACACTGAAGCTTTCTTT. Its translation: CASRKMTGGSMNTEAFF.

This clone came up a few times. The CDR3: CASSDRGNNQPQHF. DNA for the CDR3: TGTGCCAGCAGTGACAGGGGAAACAATCAGCCCCAGCATTTT. The chain joins TRBV2 to TRBJ1-5, with a possible D match to TRBD1 (6 bases). Trimming shortened V by 3 bases and J by 3 bases, and 9 bases separated the two germline ends. The germline V gene encodes CDR1 SNHLY and CDR2 FYNNEI. The CDR3 has 14 amino acids. Full variable domain (outside the CDR3, taken from reference TRBV2 and TRBJ1-5): EPEVTQTPSHQVTQMGQEVILRCVPISNHLYFYWYRQILGQKVEFLVSFYNNEISEKSEIFDDQFSVERPDGSNFTLKIRSTKLEDSAMYFCASSDRGNNQPQHFGDGTRLSIL.

This clone was seen a single time. The rearrangement links TRBV2 to TRBJ1-5, with no clear D. This CDR3 has 13 amino acids. Trimming pared 5 bases from V and 1 base from J, leaving 6 bases between. The germline V gene has CDR1 SNHLY and CDR2 FYNNEI. The CDR3 loop is CASSIQSNQPQHF. The CDR3 DNA follows: TGTGCCAGCAGTATACAGAGCAATCAGCCCCAGCATTTT.